The present TCR beta chain was sequenced within a study of regulatory T cells in long-lasting Graves disease. For TCR beta, libraries came from iRepertoire HTBI primers and Arm-PCR of CDR3 regions. Via MiXCR, TCRdb re-called the multiplex PCR reads, giving one row per CDR3 protein. The sample consists of around 420,000 distinct CDR3 sequences, 15% to 18% of them appearing once. Indicated time point: newly diagnosed GD, antithyroid drugs for less than 3 months. From RNA extracted from PBMCs, the TCR library was made. This clonotype was picked up many times. The starting material was peripheral blood mononuclear cells (PBMCs), obtained at new diagnosis, from a patient treated with antithyroid drugs. This clonotype was obtained from a female donor with Graves disease.

The CDR3 region has the DNA TGCGCCAGCAGCCGCAGGGCCCCGCGTGAAAAACTGTTTTTT. It specifies CASSRRAPREKLFF. The J gene is TRBJ1-4, the V gene TRBV4-1; tentative D call: TRBD1 (5 bases). The CDR3 has 14 amino acids. Germline loops: CDR1 MGHRA, CDR2 YSYEKL. The V end lost 4 bases, the J end lost 7 bases, and 13 bases lay between the germline ends.